One sample yielded the 25 T cell receptor beta chains listed below, sequenced in a study of blood T cell repertoires in COVID-19 (dated by TCRdb to 2019 to 2021). Libraries were constructed by the immunoSEQ multiplex PCR assay. The source is immuneACCESS, and TCRdb retained only in-frame sequences with V and J called. Part of the clones is not carried over; for the studies checked, unresolved V genes explain less than half of this, and the remainder is unexplained. This sample has 130,000 or so clones in its table, and more than 75% of those were observed once. Around 5% of the sample is taken by the ten largest. Sequenced material: peripheral blood. Receptors were obtained from a woman aged 70-85 years with COVID-19, enrolled during active disease.

This sequence joins TRBV2 and TRBJ1-5, with D unclear. CDR1 is SNHLY, CDR2 FYNNEI, per germline. V lost 3 bases and J 6 bases, leaving 9 bases between the germline ends. The CDR3 consists of 13 residues. CDR3 amino acids: CASSDSAVQPQHF. The CDR3 DNA follows: TGTGCCAGCAGTGATTCCGCAGTTCAGCCCCAGCATTTT.

V is TRBV2 and J is TRBJ1-2; D may be TRBD1 (5 bases). Trimming stripped 10 bases from V and 4 bases from J, with 16 bases between. Germline V gene data show CDR1 as SNHLY and CDR2 as FYNNEI. This CDR3 has 13 residues. CDR3 sequence: CATLQELAYGYTF. The CDR3, as DNA: TGTGCCACTTTACAGGAGTTGGCCTATGGCTACACCTTC. The whole variable domain, remainder taken from reference TRBV2 and TRBJ1-2, is EPEVTQTPSHQVTQMGQEVILRCVPISNHLYFYWYRQILGQKVEFLVSFYNNEISEKSEIFDDQFSVERPDGSNFTLKIRSTKLEDSAMYFCATLQELAYGYTFGSGTRLTVV.

There are a few counts of this clone. The chain recombines TRBV7-9 with TRBJ1-1; a weak D match, TRBD1 (6 bases). The CDR3 is 13 amino acids. Deletions cut 3 bases from V and 7 bases from J, with 12 bases between. Germline V gene sequence: CDR1 SEHNR, CDR2 FQNEAQ (reference sequence). CDR3 loop: CASSLGGPNEAFF. In DNA form, the CDR3 reads TGTGCCAGCAGCTTGGGGGGGCCGAATGAAGCTTTCTTT. Looking up the rest from reference TRBV7-9 and TRBJ1-1 gives the full variable domain: DTGVSQNPRHKITKRGQNVTFRCDPISEHNRLYWYRQTLGQGPEFLTYFQNEAQLEKSRLLSDRFSAERPKGSFSTLEIQRTEQGDSAMYLCASSLGGPNEAFFGQGTRLTVV.

The chain uses TRBV28 and TRBJ1-2; D gene uncertain. This CDR3 spans 14 amino acids. The germline V and J ends were trimmed by 3 bases and 8 bases, with 16 bases remaining between them. Germline V lookup: CDR1 MDHEN, CDR2 SYDVKM. This CDR3 reads CASSFFQASGGYTF. The CDR3 nucleotides read TGTGCCAGCAGTTTTTTTCAGGCATCGGGGGGCTACACCTTC.

In its sample, this clone was seen many times. The chain uses TRBV18 and TRBJ1-2, with 7 bases aligning to TRBD1. The CDR3 extends over 15 amino acids. With V trimmed by 4 bases and J by 4 bases, 9 bases remained unmatched. The germline V gene has CDR1 KGHSH and CDR2 LQKENI. The CDR3 region has the DNA TGTGCCAGCTCACTCCAGGGGGACTGGGGCTATGGCTACACCTTC. This sequence encodes CASSLQGDWGYGYTF.

V gene TRBV5-4 combines with J gene TRBJ2-5; tentatively, D is TRBD1 (5 bases). This CDR3 has 15 residues. V was clipped by 5 bases and J by 5 bases, with 19 bases between them. Germline V CDR1 and CDR2: SGHNT, YYREEE (reference sequence). CDR3 sequence: CASSSTELVRETQYF. The CDR3 DNA reads TGTGCCAGCAGTTCGACAGAGCTTGTTCGGGAGACCCAGTACTTC.

The rearrangement links TRBV9 to TRBJ2-3; the D gene is possibly TRBD2 (6 bases). The CDR3 is 16 amino acids. V was clipped by 4 bases and J by 6 bases, with 21 bases between them. Per the germline V gene, CDR1 is SGDLS and CDR2 is YYNGEE. The CDR3 bases are TGTGCCAGCAGCCTCGCACTAGCTACCACTCAGGATACGCAGTATTTT. Its translation is CASSLALATTQDTQYF.

The rearrangement links TRBV10-3 to TRBJ2-5; D may be TRBD2 (5 bases). V was shortened by 7 bases and J by 5 bases, with 14 bases between the two germline ends. The CDR3 has 13 residues. Germline assignment: CDR1 ENHRY and CDR2 SYGVKD. CDR3 nucleotides: TGTGCCATCATGGTCCCAGGCGGGGAGACCCAGTACTTC. Amino acid sequence: CAIMVPGGETQYF.

In its sample, this clone was seen a few times. The V gene is TRBV3-1 (or the pseudogene TRBV3-2), the J gene TRBJ2-7, with 7 bases matching TRBD2. Unmatched junction bases numbered 2, after V lost 4 bases and J lost 2 bases. Germline CDR1 LGHDT, CDR2 YNNKEL (reference sequence). The CDR3 is 13 amino acids. CDR3 protein: CASSRGGAYEQYF. The CDR3 DNA follows: TGTGCCAGCAGCCGGGGGGGGGCCTACGAGCAGTACTTC.

The chain employs TRBV28 and TRBJ2-7, with 10 nucleotides matching TRBD1. CDR1 and CDR2 from the germline V gene are MDHEN and SYDVKM. This CDR3 is built from 12 residues. Trimming at V came to 2 bases and at J to 9 bases, leaving 1 base not matched to a gene. The CDR3 loop is CASSLGTGAQYF. For the CDR3, the DNA is TGTGCCAGCAGTTTAGGGACAGGGGCGCAGTACTTC.

The V gene is TRBV10-3, the J gene TRBJ1-6; tentatively, D is TRBD1 (6 bases). Germline assignment: CDR1 ENHRY and CDR2 SYGVKD. The CDR3 extends over 14 amino acids. Trimming cost V 2 bases and J 7 bases, with 9 bases left between them. In DNA, the CDR3 is TGTGCCATCAGTGAGGGACAGAGAAATTCACCCCTCCACTTT. It specifies CAISEGQRNSPLHF.

This sequence joins TRBV6-1 and TRBJ1-5; TRBD1 is a possible D gene (6 bases). This CDR3 has 16 amino acids. In germline, CDR1 is MNHNS, CDR2 SASEGT. Trimming took off 0 bases at V and 3 bases at J, with 12 bases between the two ends. The chain's CDR3 is CASSEARGEPNQPQHF. The CDR3 bases are TGTGCCAGCAGTGAAGCCAGGGGAGAGCCCAATCAGCCCCAGCATTTT.

V gene TRBV11-3 combines with J gene TRBJ1-2; 8 bases line up with TRBD1. The CDR3 contains 18 residues. Germline V CDR1 and CDR2: SGHNT, YENEEA. Trimming removed 1 base from V and 4 bases from J; junction bases left unmatched: 14. CDR3 in DNA: TGTGCCAGCAGCTTAGTGGAGGACAGGGACCGTTCCCGCTATGGCTACACCTTC. It translates to CASSLVEDRDRSRYGYTF.

This chain connects TRBV5-6 to TRBJ1-1; TRBD1 agrees at 7 bases. V dropped 4 bases and J dropped 11; count of bases not matched to a gene: 11. Germline CDR1 reads SGHDT; CDR2 reads YYEEEE. The CDR3 loop spans 13 amino acids. The CDR3 coding sequence is TGTGCCAGCAGCACCGGGACAGCGGAGAGGGCTTTCTTT. Protein sequence: CASSTGTAERAFF. Full variable domain (missing parts from reference TRBV5-6 and TRBJ1-1): DAGVTQSPTHLIKTRGQQVTLRCSPKSGHDTVSWYQQALGQGPQFIFQYYEEEERQRGNFPDRFSGHQFPNYSSELNVNALLLGDSALYLCASSTGTAERAFFGQGTRLTVV.

The chain recombines TRBV7-2 with TRBJ2-1; no definite D call. CDR3 length: 13 residues. CDR1 is SGHTA, CDR2 FQGNSA, per germline. Trimming shortened V by 3 bases and J by 8 bases, and 11 bases separated the two germline ends. CDR3 amino acids: CASSFTGYDEQFF. The DNA for the CDR3 is TGTGCCAGCAGCTTTACGGGTTACGATGAGCAGTTCTTC.

This clone appeared once. The rearrangement uses TRBV25-1 and TRBJ1-3; D uncertain. The CDR3 length is 12 residues. With 6 bases removed from V and 2 bases from J, the gap between germline ends came to 5 bases. Germline CDR1 and CDR2: MGHDK and SYGVNS. The CDR3 nucleotides are TGTGCCAGCAGGAGGGCTGGAAACACCATATATTTT. Amino acid sequence: CASRRAGNTIYF.

V and J are TRBV28 and TRBJ1-2, with D tentatively TRBD1 (5 bases). The CDR3 is 13 amino acids. Trimming removed 10 bases from V and 8 bases from J, with 20 bases in between. CDR1 is MDHEN, CDR2 SYDVKM, per germline. The CDR3 nucleotides are TGTGCCACCTCGGTGGGGGGGAGCAAAGGCTACACCTTC. It encodes CATSVGGSKGYTF.

This clone was observed once. The gene calls are TRBV7-2 and TRBJ2-3; possibly TRBD1 for D (6 bases). The CDR3 consists of 16 residues. V was pared by 3 bases and J by 5 bases, with 18 bases between. Germline V CDR1 and CDR2: SGHTA, FQGNSA. CDR3 nucleotides: TGTGCCAGCAGCTTGCGACCGGGTATCAGGGGAGATACGCAGTATTTT. It encodes CASSLRPGIRGDTQYF.

The genes are TRBV7-3 and TRBJ2-5, with D possibly matching TRBD1 (6 bases). The V gene lost 5 bases and the J gene lost 7 bases, with 14 bases spanning the gap. The CDR3 sequence is 13 residues long. The germline CDR1 and CDR2 sequences are SGHTA and FQGTGA. The CDR3 DNA reads as TGTGCCAGCAGCCAAGGCAGGGGTGGGACCCAGTACTTC. This translates into CASSQGRGGTQYF.

V is TRBV6-5 and J is TRBJ2-7, with 12 positions matching TRBD1. After removal of 6 bases from V and 7 bases from J, the junction contained 4 bases not matched to a gene. This CDR3 has 13 amino acids. From germline, CDR1 is MNHEY and CDR2 SVGAGI. The CDR3 nucleotides are TGTGCCAGCAGGGGACAGGGGGCGCGGGAGCAGTACTTC. It encodes CASRGQGAREQYF.

The CDR3 region has the DNA TGTGCCATCAGTGAAGGGCCGGGGGGGAATCAGCCCCAGCATTTT. Its protein is CAISEGPGGNQPQHF. This sequence joins TRBV10-3 and TRBJ1-5; tentatively, D is TRBD1 (5 bases). Germline loops: CDR1 ENHRY, CDR2 SYGVKD. The germline V and J ends were trimmed by 3 bases and 4 bases, with 13 bases remaining between them. The length of the CDR3 is 15 residues.

This clone was seen more than once but under ten times. DNA for the CDR3: TGTGCCAGCAGGGACGCAGGGGAATGGACTGAAGCTTTCTTT. Protein: CASRDAGEWTEAFF. V gene TRBV2 combines with J gene TRBJ1-1, with a possible D match to TRBD1 (6 bases). With 6 bases removed from V and 5 bases from J, the gap between germline ends came to 16 bases. This CDR3 spans 14 amino acids. The V gene's germline CDR1 is SNHLY and CDR2 FYNNEI.

For the CDR3, the DNA is TGTGCCAGCAGCCAAGATAGGGTCAGGGTTTGGGATGGCTACACCTTC. It translates to CASSQDRVRVWDGYTF. The genes are TRBV3-1 (or the pseudogene TRBV3-2) and TRBJ1-2; TRBD1 might be the D (5 bases). The V end was cut by 0 bases, the J end by 6 bases, with 17 bases between. Germline V gene data show CDR1 as LGHDT and CDR2 as YNNKEL (reference sequence). The length of the CDR3 is 16 residues.

The rearrangement links TRBV11-2 to TRBJ2-1, with 9 bases lining up with TRBD1. CDR3 size: 14 residues. V shed 5 bases and J 10 bases; nucleotides not matched to a gene: 9. Germline V lookup: CDR1 SGHAT, CDR2 FQNNGV. The CDR3 nucleotides read TGTGCCAGCAGCCTGACGGGACAGGGAGGGGAGCAGTTCTTC. Its translation is CASSLTGQGGEQFF.

The rearrangement uses TRBV28 and TRBJ1-6; D not certain. Germline CDR1 reads MDHEN; CDR2 reads SYDVKM. The germline V and J ends were trimmed by 4 bases and 1 base, with 2 bases remaining between them. The length of the CDR3 is 13 residues. The CDR3 loop is CASSSSYNSPLHF. CDR3 sequence (DNA): TGTGCCAGCAGTTCGTCCTATAATTCACCCCTCCACTTT.